A single sample is the source of the 8 T cell receptor beta chains below, sequenced in a study of blood T cell repertoires in COVID-19. Clones were sequenced by immunoSEQ multiplex PCR, and TCRdb holds only the in-frame ones, with some missing. The data hold over 200,000 clones, with 80% to 90% observed a single time. The source material was peripheral blood. The receptors derive from a man aged 25-45 years who had recovered from COVID-19.

The chain joins TRBV4-1 to TRBJ2-1; 12 bases are a match to TRBD2. This CDR3 has 19 amino acids. Germline V gene data show CDR1 as MGHRA and CDR2 as YSYEKL. J was trimmed by 1 base and V by 3 bases; bases with no gene match: 10. The CDR3 DNA reads as TGCGCCAGCAGCCAGAGTCTACTAGCGGGGGGCAGGTCCTACAATGAGCAGTTCTTC. Translating gives CASSQSLLAGGRSYNEQFF.

The chain joins TRBV18 to TRBJ2-5; 11 nucleotides match TRBD2. Germline loops: CDR1 KGHSH, CDR2 LQKENI. This CDR3 comprises 16 residues. After removal of 3 bases from V and 2 bases from J, the junction contained 5 bases not matched to a gene. Here the CDR3 reads CASSPVGTSGQETQYF. CDR3 nucleotides: TGTGCCAGCTCACCTGTTGGGACTAGCGGACAAGAGACCCAGTACTTC. Variable domain in full (rest from reference TRBV18 and TRBJ2-5): NAGVMQNPRHLVRRRGQEARLRCSPMKGHSHVYWYRQLPEEGLKFMVYLQKENIIDESGMPKERFSAEFPKEGPSILRIQQVVRGDSAAYFCASSPVGTSGQETQYFGPGTRLLVL.

This clone was detected a few times. The gene calls are TRBV19 and TRBJ1-6; D call uncertain. Germline CDR1 LNHDA, CDR2 SQIVND (reference sequence). Trimming shortened V by 2 bases and J by 10 bases, and 15 bases separated the two germline ends. This CDR3 region has 15 residues. CDR3 loop: CASSIKPRSGSPLHF. CDR3 nucleotides: TGTGCCAGTAGTATAAAACCAAGGTCAGGATCACCCCTCCACTTT.

This clone turned up a few times. The chain links TRBV5-6 to TRBJ2-5; D gene ambiguous. Looked up from germline, CDR1 is SGHDT and CDR2 is YYEEEE. V was shortened by 1 base and J by 5 bases, with 6 bases between the two germline ends. The CDR3 totals 12 residues. This chain's CDR3 is CASSLWRETQYF. CDR3 nucleotides: TGTGCCAGCAGCTTGTGGCGGGAGACCCAGTACTTC.

At least ten counts were recorded for this clone. The chain uses TRBV11-3 and TRBJ1-1, with D possibly being TRBD1 (6 bases). Germline CDR1 is SGHNT and CDR2 is YENEEA. The CDR3 contains 14 residues. The V end lost 5 bases, the J end lost 2 bases, and 12 bases lay between the germline ends. The chain's CDR3 is CASSPGTPNTEAFF. CDR3 coding DNA: TGTGCCAGCAGCCCCGGGACACCAAACACTGAAGCTTTCTTT.

This rearrangement joins TRBV6-5 to TRBJ1-4; 11 nucleotides align to TRBD1. Trimming took 5 bases from V and 10 from J; bases not matched to a gene: 6. This CDR3 comprises 14 residues. Germline CDR1 reads MNHEY; CDR2 reads SVGAGI. CDR3 nucleotides: TGTGCCAGCAGTCACACGGACAGGGGGCGAAAACTGTTTTTT. Protein product: CASSHTDRGRKLFF.

The V and J genes are TRBV2 and TRBJ1-2, with 7 bases fitting TRBD1. Germline V lookup: CDR1 SNHLY, CDR2 FYNNEI. The CDR3 has 15 residues. V shed 6 bases and J 0 bases; nucleotides not matched to a gene: 7. The CDR3 loop reads CASRDSGTANYGYTF. The CDR3 DNA sequence: TGTGCCAGCAGAGATTCCGGGACAGCTAACTATGGCTACACCTTC.

The chain joins TRBV7-2 to TRBJ2-1; D unresolved. Germline lookup yields CDR1 SGHTA and CDR2 FQGNSA. This CDR3 comprises 14 residues. Trimming pared 4 bases from V and 5 bases from J, leaving 12 bases between. This CDR3 reads CASSSSPDNNEQFF. In DNA, the CDR3 is TGTGCCAGCAGCTCCAGTCCCGACAACAATGAGCAGTTCTTC.